One and the same sample provided the 29 T cell receptor beta chains below, sequenced in a study of shared clonotypes between healthy human individuals. Data came from immunoSEQ multiplex PCR; TCRdb stores just in-frame clones and leaves some out. The data contain 2,100,000 or so clones, around 95% of them singletons. Material for sequencing was naive CD4+ T cells sorted from blood. Documented subset: CD45RA+ positively selected. The receptors were sampled from a man aged 18-30 years in good health.

V usage is TRBV7-3 and J usage is TRBJ1-1; no firm D call. The CDR3 is 13 residues long. CDR1 is SGHTA, CDR2 FQGTGA, per germline. Trimming took 5 bases from V and 0 from J, leaving 7 bases between them. The CDR3 reads CASSLQMNTEAFF. The CDR3 DNA follows: TGTGCCAGCAGCCTCCAAATGAACACTGAAGCTTTCTTT. The full variable domain, completed using reference TRBV7-3 and TRBJ1-1, is GAGVSQTPSNKVTEKGKYVELRCDPISGHTALYWYRQSLGQGPEFLIYFQGTGAADDSGLPNDRFFAVRPEGSVSTLKIQRTERGDSAVYLCASSLQMNTEAFFGQGTRLTVV.

V gene TRBV6-5 combines with J gene TRBJ1-2; D unclear. Germline CDR1 and CDR2: MNHEY and SVGAGI. V lost 1 base, J lost 7 bases, and 7 bases lay in between. The CDR3 has 12 residues. The CDR3 protein is CASSYYPGGYTF. CDR3 in DNA: TGTGCCAGCAGTTACTACCCCGGTGGCTACACCTTC.

Notes on this clone: Other DNA sequences in the same sample also yield this CDR3. The V gene is TRBV5-6, the J gene TRBJ2-5, with TRBD1 matching over 7 bases. This CDR3 has 14 amino acids. Germline V lookup: CDR1 SGHDT, CDR2 YYEEEE. V shed 4 bases and J 1 base; nucleotides not matched to a gene: 4. In nucleotides, the CDR3 is TGTGCCAGCAGCCTCGGGACAGCCCAAGAGACCCAGTACTTC. This codes for CASSLGTAQETQYF.

This rearrangement joins TRBV7-2 to TRBJ2-2; weak D call: TRBD2 (6 bases). CDR3 length: 16 amino acids. The V gene's germline CDR1 is SGHTA and CDR2 FQGNSA. V dropped 3 bases and J dropped 3 bases, with 14 bases sitting between them. CDR3 in amino acids: CASSLIGTGDTGELFF. CDR3 DNA sequence: TGTGCCAGCAGCTTGATCGGGACGGGGGACACCGGGGAGCTGTTTTTT.

The chain couples TRBV6-5 to TRBJ2-7, with a weak D call TRBD1 (5 bases). This CDR3 spans 16 amino acids. CDR1 is MNHEY, CDR2 SVGAGI, per germline. The germline V and J ends were trimmed by 0 bases and 0 bases, with 12 bases remaining between them. CDR3 nucleotide sequence: TGTGCCAGCAGTTACTCGATGCAGGGAACCTCCTACGAGCAGTACTTC. Amino acid sequence: CASSYSMQGTSYEQYF.

The rearrangement links TRBV6-1 to TRBJ2-1; 9 bases are shared with TRBD1. With 9 bases clipped from V and 5 bases from J, the junction kept 8 bases outside the gene matches. The CDR3 loop spans 14 amino acids. Germline lookup yields CDR1 MNHNS and CDR2 SASEGT. The DNA for the CDR3 is TGTGCCAGTTCACAGGGGGCTCCAGACAATGAGCAGTTCTTC. Its protein product is CASSQGAPDNEQFF.

J is TRBJ2-7 and V is TRBV10-2, with D possibly called TRBD1 or TRBD2 (5 bases each). Looked up from germline, CDR1 is WSHSY and CDR2 is SAAADI. Deletions cut 3 bases from V and 3 bases from J, with 15 bases between. This CDR3 comprises 15 residues. CDR3 sequence (DNA): TGCGCCAGCAGTGATAAGGGGCGAGGGGTCTACGAGCAGTACTTC. It codes for CASSDKGRGVYEQYF.

J is TRBJ1-6 and V is TRBV10-3; 10 bases map to TRBD1. The CDR3 length is 12 residues. V shed 10 bases and J 9 bases; nucleotides not matched to a gene: 3. Germline CDR1 is ENHRY and CDR2 is SYGVKD. Written as DNA, the CDR3 is TGTGCCACGGGACAGGGGACTTCACCCCTCCACTTT. Amino acids: CATGQGTSPLHF.

The chain carries TRBV6-5 and TRBJ2-7, with D possibly being TRBD1 or TRBD2 (5 bases each). Between the trimmed V and J ends, which lost 0 bases and 5 bases, there was a span of 14 bases. CDR1 MNHEY and CDR2 SVGAGI come from the germline V gene. The CDR3 has 15 residues. The DNA for the CDR3 is TGTGCCAGCAGTTACTCCGGGACCCAGGGCAACGAGCAGTACTTC. Encoded protein: CASSYSGTQGNEQYF.

V and J are TRBV30 and TRBJ1-2; perhaps TRBD1 as D (6 bases). CDR3 length equals 15 residues. Germline assignment: CDR1 GTSNPN and CDR2 SVGIG (reference sequence). Trimming removed 0 bases at V and 2 bases at J, with 13 bases between. The CDR3 sequence: CAWSVAGAWNYGYTF. The CDR3 nucleotides are TGTGCCTGGAGTGTAGCAGGGGCGTGGAACTATGGCTACACCTTC.

The CDR3 reads CASSLSGGAPDTQYF. The CDR3 DNA sequence: TGTGCCAGCAGCCTCAGCGGGGGGGCTCCAGATACGCAGTATTTT. The chain is built from TRBV28 and TRBJ2-3; 10 nucleotides agree with TRBD2. From germline, CDR1 is MDHEN and CDR2 SYDVKM. The CDR3 is made up of 15 amino acids. V lost 6 bases, J lost 4 bases, and 7 bases stayed unmatched.

The chain joins TRBV5-4 to TRBJ2-7, with 7 bases aligning to TRBD1. Germline V gene sequence: CDR1 SGHNT, CDR2 YYREEE (reference sequence). V gave up 4 bases and J gave up 1 base; unmatched junction bases: 8. CDR3 length: 15 residues. CDR3 sequence: CASSPPGTVSYEQYF. CDR3 nucleotides: TGTGCCAGCAGCCCGCCCGGGACAGTTTCCTACGAGCAGTACTTC.

This chain uses TRBV12-5 with TRBJ1-1; no clear D. V lost 4 bases, J lost 0 bases, and 6 bases lay in between. Germline V gene data show CDR1 as LGHNT and CDR2 as FRNRAP. The length of the CDR3 is 13 residues. The CDR3: CASGSQMNTEAFF. The CDR3 DNA is TGTGCTAGTGGTTCCCAGATGAACACTGAAGCTTTCTTT.

This chain uses TRBV18 with TRBJ2-5; 7 nucleotides match TRBD2. This CDR3 contains 14 residues. The J segment lost 2 bases and the V segment lost 3 bases, leaving 3 bases of the junction unmatched. Germline CDR1 and CDR2: KGHSH and LQKENI. The CDR3 spells CASSPTSRQETQYF. The CDR3 coding sequence is TGTGCCAGCTCACCGACTAGCCGGCAAGAGACCCAGTACTTC. The complete variable domain, with remaining parts taken from reference TRBV18 and TRBJ2-5, reads NAGVMQNPRHLVRRRGQEARLRCSPMKGHSHVYWYRQLPEEGLKFMVYLQKENIIDESGMPKERFSAEFPKEGPSILRIQQVVRGDSAAYFCASSPTSRQETQYFGPGTRLLVL.

The CDR3 loop is CASSPYIQSGGLNSPLHF. The DNA of the CDR3 is TGTGCCAGCTCACCCTATATACAGTCGGGCGGCTTGAATTCACCCCTCCACTTT. The chain employs TRBV18 and TRBJ1-6; D remains unclear. CDR3 length equals 18 residues. V lost 3 bases and J 7 bases, leaving 22 bases between the germline ends. The germline CDR1 and CDR2 sequences are KGHSH and LQKENI.

The V call is TRBV19, the J call TRBJ1-1, with TRBD1 matching 7 bases. The CDR3 is 14 amino acids. The J segment lost 4 bases and the V segment lost 6 bases, leaving 8 bases of the junction unmatched. Germline V gene lookup returns CDR1 LNHDA and CDR2 SQIVND (reference sequence). The CDR3 nucleotides are TGTGCCAGTAGCTTTACTCAGGGGGTCACTGAAGCTTTCTTT. Encoded protein: CASSFTQGVTEAFF.

To note about this clone: Other DNA variants within this sample encode the same CDR3. CDR3 in DNA: TGTGCCAGCAGCTTCAGTGGGTCCTACGAGCAGTACTTC. Protein product: CASSFSGSYEQYF. J is TRBJ2-7 and V is TRBV7-9, with D hard to call. This CDR3 is built from 13 residues. The V end was cut by 3 bases, the J end by 1 base, with 7 bases between. Germline CDR1 reads SEHNR; CDR2 reads FQNEAQ (reference sequence).

The chain joins TRBV10-2 to TRBJ2-7; no definite D call. CDR3 length: 13 amino acids. The germline V and J ends were trimmed by 7 bases and 6 bases, with 16 bases remaining between them. CDR1 is WSHSY, CDR2 SAAADI, per germline. The CDR3 loop reads CASKEHLGREQYF. The CDR3 DNA sequence: TGCGCCAGCAAGGAACACCTAGGACGCGAGCAGTACTTC.

The chain is built from TRBV5-1 and TRBJ2-1, with a tentative D call TRBD1 (6 bases). There are 17 residues in the CDR3. The ends were cut back, 0 bases at V and 2 bases at J, with 15 bases in the middle. Germline V gene data show CDR1 as SGHRS and CDR2 as YFSETQ. In nucleotides, the CDR3 is TGCGCCAGCAGCTTGGGAGTGCTGAGGGGGACCTACAATGAGCAGTTCTTC. Its translation is CASSLGVLRGTYNEQFF.

The sample holds a few counts of this clone. Other DNA variants within this sample encode the same CDR3. This chain uses TRBV6-6 with TRBJ2-7; D might be TRBD1 (5 bases). This CDR3 has 12 residues. V lost 5 bases and J 3 bases, leaving 8 bases between the germline ends. Germline V CDR1 and CDR2: MNHNY, SVGAGI (reference sequence). The chain's CDR3 is CASSGDSYEQYF. CDR3 nucleotide sequence: TGTGCCAGCAGTGGAGACAGCTACGAGCAGTACTTC.

This clone was found once. This chain joins TRBV10-3 and TRBJ2-1; 7 bases fit TRBD1. The CDR3 has 16 residues. The junction had 3 bases not matched to a gene; V was cut back by 1 base and J by 0 bases. Germline CDR1 ENHRY, CDR2 SYGVKD. The CDR3 spells CAISEWDRISYNEQFF. The CDR3 nucleotides read TGTGCCATCAGTGAGTGGGACAGAATCTCCTACAATGAGCAGTTCTTC.

V and J are TRBV9 and TRBJ2-5; perhaps TRBD1 as D (5 bases). The CDR3 is made up of 13 amino acids. Per germline, CDR1 SGDLS and CDR2 YYNGEE. V lost 3 bases, J lost 1 base, and 7 bases lay in between. As DNA, the CDR3 is TGTGCCAGCAGCGGGACATCCCAAGAGACCCAGTACTTC. It specifies CASSGTSQETQYF.

The CDR3 sequence is CASSLAEGLNTEAFF. The CDR3, as DNA: TGTGCCAGCAGCTTAGCCGAAGGCTTGAACACTGAAGCTTTCTTT. V and J are TRBV7-9 and TRBJ1-1; no firm D call. Germline V gene data show CDR1 as SEHNR and CDR2 as FQNEAQ (reference sequence). The CDR3 loop spans 15 amino acids. Trimming stripped 0 bases from V and 0 bases from J, with 8 bases between.

The chain links TRBV7-9 to TRBJ1-1; D not certain. Trimming cost V 1 base and J 6 bases, with 9 bases left between them. Per germline, CDR1 SEHNR and CDR2 FQNEAQ (reference sequence). CDR3 length: 13 amino acids. Here the CDR3 reads CASSLDMSPEAFF. The CDR3, as DNA: TGTGCCAGCAGCTTAGACATGTCACCTGAAGCTTTCTTT.

Turning to this clone: Other DNA variants within this sample encode the same CDR3. The chain recombines TRBV30 with TRBJ2-3; D is uncertain. Trimming shortened V by 3 bases and J by 0 bases, and 4 bases separated the two germline ends. The CDR3 contains 12 residues. Looked up from germline, CDR1 is GTSNPN and CDR2 is SVGIG (reference sequence). Here the CDR3 reads CAWSDSTDTQYF. The CDR3, as DNA: TGTGCCTGGAGCGACAGCACAGATACGCAGTATTTT.

The chain employs TRBV7-9 and TRBJ2-5, with 11 bases aligning to TRBD1. From germline, CDR1 is SEHNR and CDR2 FQNEAQ (reference sequence). CDR3 length: 19 amino acids. With 0 bases clipped from V and 0 bases from J, the junction kept 9 bases outside the gene matches. For the CDR3, the DNA is TGTGCCAGCAGCTTAGCGATTGGACAGGGGGCGAAGGACCAAGAGACCCAGTACTTC. Encoded protein: CASSLAIGQGAKDQETQYF.

V gene TRBV5-1 combines with J gene TRBJ1-4; D might be TRBD1 (5 bases). V dropped 3 bases and J dropped 4 bases, with 10 bases sitting between them. The CDR3 spans 14 residues. In germline, CDR1 is SGHRS, CDR2 YFSETQ. The DNA of the CDR3 is TGCGCCAGCAGCTCGGGGGAGGTTAATGAAAAACTGTTTTTT. Its protein product is CASSSGEVNEKLFF.

Notes on this clone: Other DNA sequences of this sample code for an identical CDR3. This chain joins TRBV7-2 and TRBJ1-1; 7 nucleotides align to TRBD1. The CDR3 is 14 residues long. V gave up 3 bases and J gave up 4 bases; unmatched junction bases: 5. Per the germline V gene, CDR1 is SGHTA and CDR2 is FQGNSA. CDR3 nucleotides: TGTGCCAGCAGCTTTCGACAGGGAGGCACTGAAGCTTTCTTT. Translation gives CASSFRQGGTEAFF.

This sequence joins TRBV30 and TRBJ1-3; D is possibly TRBD1 (6 bases). V was trimmed by 3 bases and J by 2 bases, leaving 11 bases between them. Germline V gene data show CDR1 as GTSNPN and CDR2 as SVGIG (reference sequence). This CDR3 is built from 14 residues. CDR3 DNA sequence: TGTGCCTGGAGGGGCGGGGGCGCTGGAAACACCATATATTTT. Translated: CAWRGGGAGNTIYF.